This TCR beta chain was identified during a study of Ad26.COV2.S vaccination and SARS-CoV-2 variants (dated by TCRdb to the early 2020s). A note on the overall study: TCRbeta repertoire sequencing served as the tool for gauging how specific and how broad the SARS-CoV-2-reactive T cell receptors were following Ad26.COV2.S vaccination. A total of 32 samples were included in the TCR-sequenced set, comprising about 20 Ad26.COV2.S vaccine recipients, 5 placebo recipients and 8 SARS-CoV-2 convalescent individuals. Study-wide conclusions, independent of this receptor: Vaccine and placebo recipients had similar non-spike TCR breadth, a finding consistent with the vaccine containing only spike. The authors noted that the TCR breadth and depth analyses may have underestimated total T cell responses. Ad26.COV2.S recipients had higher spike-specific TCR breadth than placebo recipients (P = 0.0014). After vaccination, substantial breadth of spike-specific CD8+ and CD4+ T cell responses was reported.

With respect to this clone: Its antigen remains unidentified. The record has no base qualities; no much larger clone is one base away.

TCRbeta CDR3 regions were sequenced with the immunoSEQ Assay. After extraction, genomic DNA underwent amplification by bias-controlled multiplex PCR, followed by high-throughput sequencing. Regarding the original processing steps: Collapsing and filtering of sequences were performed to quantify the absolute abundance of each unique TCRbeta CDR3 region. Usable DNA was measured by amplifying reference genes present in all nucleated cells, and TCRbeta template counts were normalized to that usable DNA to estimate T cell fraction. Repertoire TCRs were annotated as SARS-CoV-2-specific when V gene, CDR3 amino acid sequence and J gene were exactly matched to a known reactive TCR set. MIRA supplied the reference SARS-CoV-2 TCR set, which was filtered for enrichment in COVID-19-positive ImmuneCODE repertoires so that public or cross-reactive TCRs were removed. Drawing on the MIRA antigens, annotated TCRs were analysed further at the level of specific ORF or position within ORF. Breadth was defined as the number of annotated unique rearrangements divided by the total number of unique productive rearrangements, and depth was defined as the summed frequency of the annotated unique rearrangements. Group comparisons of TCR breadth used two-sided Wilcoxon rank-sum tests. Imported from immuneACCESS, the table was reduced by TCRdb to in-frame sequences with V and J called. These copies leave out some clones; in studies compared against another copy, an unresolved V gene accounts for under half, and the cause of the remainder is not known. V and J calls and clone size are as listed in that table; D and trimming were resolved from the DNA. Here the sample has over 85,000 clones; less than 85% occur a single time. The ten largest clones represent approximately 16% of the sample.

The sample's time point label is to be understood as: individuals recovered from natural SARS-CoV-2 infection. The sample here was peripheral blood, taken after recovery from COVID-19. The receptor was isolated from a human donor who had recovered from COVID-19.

The CDR3 in this case is CASRFVGYEQYF. The DNA sequence is given as TGTGCCAGCAGGTTCGTGGGCTACGAGCAGTACTTC. The chain joins TRBV11-3 to TRBJ2-7, with no reliable assignment of the D segment. Spanning cysteine to phenylalanine, the CDR3 consists of 12 amino acids. Only the CDR3 DNA is retained, 36 bases long and in frame from the first base. V is reduced by 6 bases and J by 3 bases, leaving a spacing of 9 bases between them. The germline V gene provides CDR1 SGHNT and CDR2 YENEEA.